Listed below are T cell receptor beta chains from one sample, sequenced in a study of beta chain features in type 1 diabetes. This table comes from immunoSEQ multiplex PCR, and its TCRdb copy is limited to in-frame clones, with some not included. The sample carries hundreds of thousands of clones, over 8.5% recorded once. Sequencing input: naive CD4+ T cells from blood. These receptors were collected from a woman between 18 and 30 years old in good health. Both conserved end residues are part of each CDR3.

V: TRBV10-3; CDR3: CAISPRQVPNYGYTF
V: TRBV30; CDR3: CAWNSFMNTEAFF
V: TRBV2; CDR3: CASSEQGNTEAFF
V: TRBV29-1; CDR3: CSVVRGGDTQYF
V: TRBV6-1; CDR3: CASSEAGAGWTEAFF
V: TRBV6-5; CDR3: CASSFAGTGANVLTF
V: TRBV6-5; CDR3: CASGGLAGVRELFF
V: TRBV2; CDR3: CASSGQTREKLFF
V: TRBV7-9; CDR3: CASSLAPDSYEQYF
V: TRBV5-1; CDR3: CASSLGDRLAYEQYF
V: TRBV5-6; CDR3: CASSYQGGTNEKLFF
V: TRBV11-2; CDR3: CASSSLAGYNEQFF
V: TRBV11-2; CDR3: CASSQQTDQETQYF
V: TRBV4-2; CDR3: CASSHGQDKANYGYTF